This T cell receptor beta chain was identified during a study of regulatory T cells in long-lasting Graves disease. Study in general: Positive TSH receptor antibodies alongside over 5 years of antithyroid drugs were what marked Graves' disease as persistent.

Trimming at V came to 6 bases and at J to 13 bases, leaving 5 bases not matched to a gene. Germline V gives CDR1 MNHEY, CDR2 SVGEGT. CDR3 length equals 11 residues. This clonotype was counted only a few times. The target antigen is unknown. Time point noted: persistent/refractory GD, antithyroid drugs over 5 years with positive TRAb. RNA isolated from PBMCs was used to make the TCR library. Blood from the periphery, nine milliliters in all, was drawn into EDTA tubes. Relying on iRepertoire HTBI primers and Arm-PCR of CDR3 regions, the team built TCR beta libraries. TCRdb reanalysed the multiplex PCR reads using MiXCR and keeps one entry per CDR3 protein. The table lists 500,000 to 800,000 distinct CDR3 sequences, around 30% of them singletons. Overall study findings and caveats: A greater number of public clonotypes (2,741) was shared by persistent patients than by new patients (around 960). Accuracy may have been reduced by the small sample size.

The sequence came from a female donor with Graves disease. Sequenced material: peripheral blood mononuclear cells (PBMCs), taken when the disease was refractory, from a patient treated with antithyroid drugs. The genes are TRBV6-2 or TRBV6-3 and TRBJ1-2, with 10 positions matching TRBD1. This chain's CDR3 is CASRQGQGSTF. The CDR3 bases are TGTGCCAGCAGGCAGGGACAGGGGAGCACCTTC.